The 30 T cell receptor beta chains below were found in one sample sequenced in a study of breast tumors, draining lymph nodes, adjacent tissues. One entry per CDR3 protein results from TCRdb running MiXCR on the multiplex PCR reads. The sample yields 15,000 or so distinct CDR3 sequences, around 47% seen once. Sequences were obtained from tumor-adjacent breast tissue. Receptors originate from a female donor with breast cancer. Some clones in this sample may be carry-over from other donors' samples.

This clonotype was observed at least ten times. The chain couples TRBV7-3 to TRBJ2-1; D unresolved. Trimming took 4 bases from V and 2 from J, leaving 12 bases between them. The CDR3 runs to 15 residues. Germline V gene data show CDR1 as SGHTA and CDR2 as FQGTGA. The CDR3 spells CASSSPRNTYNEQFF. Written as DNA, the CDR3 is TGTGCCAGCAGCTCACCAAGGAACACCTACAATGAGCAGTTCTTC.

Relative to its sample, this clonotype is medium-sized. V usage is TRBV7-8 and J usage is TRBJ1-2; D uncertain. The germline V gene has CDR1 SGHVS and CDR2 FQNEAQ. The CDR3 has 14 residues. The V and J ends lost 1 base and 5 bases respectively, with 11 bases between them. The CDR3 reads CASSLGAKEYGYTF. The DNA for the CDR3 is TGTGCCAGCAGCTTAGGGGCAAAGGAGTATGGCTACACCTTC.

V gene TRBV12-3 or TRBV12-4 combines with J gene TRBJ1-2, with TRBD1 as a possible D gene (5 bases). This CDR3 spans 13 amino acids. V was clipped by 3 bases and J by 7 bases, with 12 bases between them. The CDR3 region has the DNA TGTGCCAGCAGTTTTGACAGCATCGGTGGCTACACCTTC. Amino acids: CASSFDSIGGYTF.

There are many counts of this clonotype. The rearrangement links TRBV4-1 to TRBJ1-6; D may be TRBD1 (5 bases). The CDR3 runs 14 residues. Germline V gene lookup returns CDR1 MGHRA and CDR2 YSYEKL. The V end lost 3 bases, the J end lost 7 bases, and 10 bases lay between the germline ends. Here the CDR3 reads CASSHGTGNSPLHF. The CDR3 bases are TGCGCCAGCAGCCATGGGACCGGGAATTCACCCCTCCACTTT.

This clonotype was counted a single time. The rearrangement joins TRBV5-1 to TRBJ2-2; D is perhaps TRBD1 (5 bases). V dropped 0 bases and J dropped 2 bases, with 11 bases sitting between them. Per the germline V gene, CDR1 is SGHRS and CDR2 is YFSETQ. There are 16 residues in the CDR3. The CDR3 coding sequence is TGCGCCAGCAGCTTGGAGGCCAGGGCTAACACCGGGGAGCTGTTTTTT. Protein: CASSLEARANTGELFF.

This clonotype came up many times. A much larger clone sits a single nucleotide away, making a read error possible. The J gene is TRBJ2-5, the V gene TRBV7-3, with D perhaps TRBD1 (5 bases). Germline CDR1 SGHTA, CDR2 FQGTGA. CDR3 size: 15 residues. The CDR3 bases are TGTGCCAGCAGCTTAACGGACAACCGGGTAGAGACCCAGCACTTC. Its translation is CASSLTDNRVETQHF. Drawing the rest from reference TRBV7-3 and TRBJ2-5, the complete variable domain is GAGVSQTPSNKVTEKGKYVELRCDPISGHTALYWYRQSLGQGPEFLIYFQGTGAADDSGLPNDRFFAVRPEGSVSTLKIQRTERGDSAVYLCASSLTDNRVETQHFGPGTRLLVL.

This clonotype showed up many times. A much larger clone lies one base from this, so it may be a read error. This chain joins TRBV5-8 and TRBJ2-1; possibly TRBD1 for D (6 bases). Between the trimmed V and J ends, which lost 5 bases and 0 bases, there was a span of 15 bases. Germline V gene data show CDR1 as SGHTS and CDR2 as YDEGEE. The CDR3 is made up of 16 amino acids. The CDR3, as DNA: TGTGCCAGCAGTTACCACAGGGCAAGCTCCTACAATGAGCAGTTCTTC. It yields the protein CASSYHRASSYNEQFF.

The chain has TRBV5-1 and TRBJ2-3, with D possibly being TRBD1 or TRBD2 (5 bases each). The CDR3 has 16 amino acids. Germline assignment: CDR1 SGHRS and CDR2 YFSETQ. Deletions cut 3 bases from V and 1 base from J, with 15 bases between. Here the CDR3 reads CASSSWGPLGTDTQYF. For the CDR3, the DNA is TGCGCCAGCAGCTCCTGGGGACCCCTCGGCACAGATACGCAGTATTTT.

The chain carries TRBV20-1 and TRBJ2-3; D is ambiguous. V was trimmed by 6 bases and J by 1 base, leaving 5 bases between them. The CDR3 loop spans 11 amino acids. Germline assignment: CDR1 DFQATT and CDR2 SNEGSKA (reference sequence). The CDR3 reads CSAEGTDTQYF. The DNA for the CDR3 is TGCAGTGCAGAGGGCACAGATACGCAGTATTTT.

This clonotype was counted at least ten times. This chain connects TRBV19 to TRBJ2-1; 7 bases line up with TRBD1. V gave up 5 bases and J gave up 9 bases; unmatched junction bases: 10. Germline V CDR1 and CDR2: LNHDA, SQIVND (reference sequence). The CDR3 contains 14 residues. The CDR3 here is CASSRWAGGTEQFF. In nucleotides, the CDR3 is TGTGCCAGTAGTCGGTGGGCAGGGGGAACTGAGCAGTTCTTC.

This clonotype was counted once. This chain connects TRBV5-6 to TRBJ2-1, with 10 bases fitting TRBD1. Germline lookup yields CDR1 SGHDT and CDR2 YYEEEE. This CDR3 comprises 16 residues. The V gene end was trimmed by 3 bases and the J gene end by 7 bases; junction bases not matched to a gene: 10. The chain's CDR3 is CASSSDRGRESNEQFF. CDR3 coding DNA: TGTGCCAGCAGCTCAGACAGGGGGCGGGAGTCAAATGAGCAGTTCTTC. Looking up the rest from reference TRBV5-6 and TRBJ2-1 gives the full variable domain: DAGVTQSPTHLIKTRGQQVTLRCSPKSGHDTVSWYQQALGQGPQFIFQYYEEEERQRGNFPDRFSGHQFPNYSSELNVNALLLGDSALYLCASSSDRGRESNEQFFGPGTRLTVL.

This chain joins TRBV9 and TRBJ1-1; D gene ambiguous. CDR3 length: 15 amino acids. Germline CDR1 is SGDLS and CDR2 is YYNGEE. The V and J ends lost 5 bases and 3 bases respectively, with 17 bases between them. The CDR3: CASRGKKGGDTEAFF. The CDR3 DNA follows: TGTGCCAGCAGGGGTAAGAAGGGTGGAGACACTGAAGCTTTCTTT.

This chain uses TRBV24-1 with TRBJ2-7, with TRBD1 identical over 8 bases. CDR1 is KGHDR, CDR2 SFDVKD, per germline. V gave up 7 bases and J gave up 6 bases; unmatched junction bases: 1. The CDR3 is 11 residues long. Here the CDR3 DNA reads TGTGCCACCAGCAGGGGGCGCGAGCAGTACTTC. Translated: CATSRGREQYF.

The chain couples TRBV5-5 to TRBJ2-5; tentatively, D is TRBD1 (6 bases). Trimming cost V 3 bases and J 4 bases, with 10 bases left between them. Germline CDR1 is SGHKS and CDR2 is YYEKEE (reference sequence). The CDR3 has 13 amino acids. The CDR3 coding sequence is TGTGCCAGCAGCTCCGGACAGCTAGAGACCCAGTACTTC. Its protein is CASSSGQLETQYF.

This clonotype was recorded a few times. In DNA form, the CDR3 reads TGTGCTAGTGGTTTGGGGCTTTTGACTGAAGCTTTCTTT. Protein: CASGLGLLTEAFF. The J gene is TRBJ1-1, the V gene TRBV12-5, with D uncertain. Germline values: CDR1 LGHNT, CDR2 FRNRAP. V was cut by 1 base and J by 5 bases, with 8 bases left in between. CDR3 size: 13 residues.

This chain joins TRBV11-2 and TRBJ1-5; the match to TRBD1 covers 10 bases. The CDR3 sequence is 16 residues long. Germline CDR1 and CDR2: SGHAT and FQNNGV. Trimming at V came to 5 bases and at J to 3 bases, leaving 7 bases not matched to a gene. CDR3 residues: CASSDRDRGSNQPQHF. CDR3 bases: TGTGCCAGCAGCGACCGGGACAGGGGATCCAATCAGCCCCAGCATTTT.

A note on this clonotype: As the CDR3 is not closed by the conserved phenylalanine or tryptophan, this likely results from a read error. V and J are TRBV7-8 and TRBJ2-7; D gene uncertain. TRBJ1-2 explains the end of the DNA better; the J call may be wrong. The CDR3 contains 14 residues. The germline gives CDR1 SGHVS, CDR2 FQNEAQ. The CDR3 here is CASSLDGSAREYTL. The CDR3 nucleotides are TGTGCCAGCAGCTTAGATGGTTCGGCTCGGGAGTACACCCTC.

V gene TRBV15 combines with J gene TRBJ2-7; D is unresolved. With 0 bases removed from V and 1 base from J, the gap between germline ends came to 13 bases. The V gene's germline CDR1 is LNHNV and CDR2 YYDKDF (reference sequence). The CDR3 has 16 residues. CDR3 coding DNA: TGTGCCACCAGCAGAGATTTGGGCGTCTCGTCCTACGAGCAGTACGTC. Translating it yields CATSRDLGVSSYEQYV.

Many counts were recorded for this clonotype. This sequence joins TRBV7-2 and TRBJ2-2; D is unresolved. The germline V gene has CDR1 SGHTA and CDR2 FQGNSA. Trimming took off 3 bases at V and 4 bases at J, with 9 bases between the two ends. The CDR3 is made up of 14 amino acids. CDR3 DNA: TGTGCCAGCAGCTTCTCATCCCCCACCGGGGAGCTGTTTTTT. Its translation: CASSFSSPTGELFF.

This clonotype was counted at least ten times. The rearrangement uses TRBV7-2 and TRBJ1-4, with 11 bases identical to TRBD1. The CDR3 contains 14 residues. After removal of 5 bases from V and 13 bases from J, the junction contained 9 bases not matched to a gene. Germline CDR1 SGHTA, CDR2 FQGNSA. The CDR3 loop is CASSPRTGGSGLFF. CDR3 nucleotides: TGTGCCAGCAGCCCTAGGACAGGGGGCTCTGGACTGTTTTTT. The full variable domain, completed using reference TRBV7-2 and TRBJ1-4, is GAGVSQSPSNKVTEKGKDVELRCDPISGHTALYWYRQSLGQGLEFLIYFQGNSAPDKSGLPSDRFSAERTGGSVSTLTIQRTQQEDSAVYLCASSPRTGGSGLFFGSGTQLSVL.

Relative to its sample, this clonotype is medium-sized. V gene TRBV6-5 combines with J gene TRBJ1-6; TRBD1 aligns across 9 bases. Germline V gives CDR1 MNHEY, CDR2 SVGAGI. There are 16 residues in the CDR3. The ends lost 4 bases at V and 4 bases at J; junction bases unmatched: 5. The CDR3 sequence is CASSSTGGRYNSPLHF. The CDR3 DNA sequence: TGTGCCAGCAGTTCAACAGGGGGCAGGTATAATTCACCCCTCCACTTT.

In this sample, this clonotype is medium-sized. The chain couples TRBV15 to TRBJ2-5; D might be TRBD1 or TRBD2, each matching 5 bases. The germline CDR1 and CDR2 sequences are LNHNV and YYDKDF (reference sequence). This CDR3 comprises 15 residues. Trimming shortened V by 0 bases and J by 1 base, and 9 bases separated the two germline ends. The CDR3 bases are TGTGCCACCAGCAGAGATCCAGGGAGCCAAGAGACCCAGTACTTC. Translation gives CATSRDPGSQETQYF.

The sample holds many counts of this clonotype. The chain couples TRBV7-8 to TRBJ2-2, with 13 bases that match TRBD2. Germline V gene data show CDR1 as SGHVS and CDR2 as FQNEAQ. After removal of 5 bases from V and 6 bases from J, the junction contained 6 bases not matched to a gene. The CDR3 sequence is 16 residues long. The CDR3 DNA reads as TGTGCCAGCAGCCCTCGGGGACTAGCGGGACCCGGGGAGCTGTTTTTT. Translating it yields CASSPRGLAGPGELFF.

This chain joins TRBV24-1 and TRBJ1-3, with D unresolved. Germline CDR1 KGHDR, CDR2 SFDVKD. V shed 5 bases and J shed 2 bases, with 0 bases lying between them. The CDR3 is 11 residues long. As DNA, the CDR3 is TGTGCCACCAGTGCTGGAAACACCATATATTTT. It specifies CATSAGNTIYF.

This clonotype is medium-sized (0.01 to 0.1%) within its sample. The chain uses TRBV7-2 and TRBJ1-3, with D perhaps TRBD1 (5 bases). The CDR3 is 16 residues long. CDR1 is SGHTA and CDR2 is FQGNSA in the germline V gene. The V end was cut by 2 bases, the J end by 2 bases, with 13 bases between. CDR3 sequence: CASSLLALGAGNTIYF. The CDR3 DNA reads as TGTGCCAGCAGCTTACTAGCCCTAGGGGCTGGAAACACCATATATTTT.

The table lists this clonotype with many counts. The gene calls are TRBV9 and TRBJ2-1; 7 nucleotides align to TRBD1. In germline, CDR1 is SGDLS, CDR2 YYNGEE. V was pared by 4 bases and J by 6 bases, with 19 bases of the junction left unmatched. The CDR3 contains 18 residues. Here the CDR3 reads CASSTKDPTGHFGNEQFF. CDR3 coding DNA: TGTGCCAGCAGCACAAAGGACCCGACAGGGCACTTCGGCAATGAGCAGTTCTTC.

The J gene is TRBJ1-6, the V gene TRBV7-9; weak D call: TRBD1 (6 bases). Germline V gives CDR1 SEHNR, CDR2 FQNEAQ (reference sequence). This CDR3 is 14 amino acids long. Trimming took 5 bases from V and 3 from J, leaving 8 bases between them. The CDR3 loop is CASSRDIYNSPLHF. CDR3 sequence (DNA): TGTGCCAGCAGCCGGGACATCTATAATTCACCCCTCCACTTT.

This clonotype was detected ten times or more. The CDR3 loop reads CASSVRDGGNSPLHF. Written as DNA, the CDR3 is TGTGCCAGCAGCGTTAGAGACGGCGGCAATTCACCCCTCCACTTT. J is TRBJ1-6 and V is TRBV9, with D unresolved. CDR1 and CDR2 (germline): SGDLS, YYNGEE. There are 15 residues in the CDR3. With 2 bases removed from V and 7 bases from J, the gap between germline ends came to 13 bases.

The rearrangement uses TRBV11-3 and TRBJ2-2, with no clear D. The CDR3 spans 15 residues. Trimming left V 0 bases short and J 0 bases short, with 5 bases between. Germline assignment: CDR1 SGHNT and CDR2 YENEEA. The CDR3 protein is CASSLDGSNTGELFF. DNA of the CDR3: TGTGCCAGCAGCTTAGACGGGTCGAACACCGGGGAGCTGTTTTTT.

In this sample, this clonotype is medium-sized. The chain carries TRBV3-2 and TRBJ2-2; the table's D call TRBD1 went unverified against the DNA. TRBV3-2 is recorded as a pseudogene. The CDR3 is 17 amino acids. The CDR3 region is CASSPERGGAGTGELFF. As DNA, the CDR3 is TGTGCCAGCAGCCCTGAAAGAGGGGGGGCAGGCACCGGGGAGCTGTTTTTT.